The clone carrying this TCR beta chain was counted a few times. What it binds is unknown. This sample was included in a study of beta chain features in type 1 diabetes. Study-wide results and caveats: A potential influence of HLA type upon TCRB rearrangement remained unresolved herein. Across all four CD4+ subsets, people with type 1 diabetes showed modestly shorter TCRB CDR3s.

CDR1 is SGDLS and CDR2 is YYNGEE in the germline V gene. V lost 0 bases to trimming and J lost 7 bases; unmatched junction nucleotides: 5. The CDR3 has 16 amino acids. Since all of the isolated RNA was reverse transcribed, expressed TCRB transcripts were what got sequenced. Clones were sequenced by immunoSEQ multiplex PCR, and TCRdb holds only the in-frame ones, with some missing. The sample has just under 150,000 clones, less than 15% seen once. CD4+ naive, central memory, regulatory and stem cell-like memory subsets were isolated by sorting on CD45RO/CCR7/CD25/CD127/CD95/CD27. This sequence was found in a man between 18 and 35 years old with type 1 diabetes. This chain uses TRBV9 with TRBJ1-4; 11 bases match TRBD1. What was sequenced was central memory CD4+ T cells from blood. In nucleotides, the CDR3 is TGTGCCAGCAGCGTAGGGACAGGGGGCAACGGTGAAAAACTGTTTTTT. It codes for CASSVGTGGNGEKLFF.